This entry concerns a single TCR beta chain. The sample belongs to a study of CD8 T cells in Susac syndrome. This CDR3 region has 12 residues. Germline CDR1 is DFQATT and CDR2 is SNEGSKA (reference sequence). Trimming removed 1 base at V and 0 bases at J, with 3 bases between. Reverse transcription of about 0.5 to 1 ug RNA was performed with random hexamers. TCRdb ran MiXCR on the immunoSEQ multiplex PCR reads and lists one entry per CDR3 protein. Counted here are about 430,000 distinct CDR3 sequences, around 83% occurring once; the ten biggest clones make up roughly 0.11%. The specimen sequenced was CD8+ T cells from PBMCs. The TCR comes from a human donor with multiple sclerosis. This chain joins TRBV20-1 and TRBJ1-2; D is unresolved. DNA for the CDR3: TGCAGTGCTAGAGGACCTAACTATGGCTACACCTTC. Translation: CSARGPNYGYTF.